Each of the 30 T cell receptor beta chains below was sequenced from the same sample in a study of T cells in Graves' hyperthyroidism and ophthalmopathy. Amplified TCR beta CDR3 regions derived from RNA transcripts. TCR CDR3 underwent first-round RT-PCR with the HTBI primer set. Via MiXCR, TCRdb re-called the multiplex PCR reads, giving one row per CDR3 protein. Here the sample spans about 580,000 distinct CDR3 sequences, approximately 15% being singletons. The source material was blood. The source of these receptors is a woman under 40 with Graves' hyperthyroidism that later progressed to Graves' ophthalmopathy.

In its sample, this clonotype was seen many times. This sequence joins TRBV6-1 and TRBJ1-2; 8 bases fit TRBD1. This CDR3 has 14 residues. The germline gives CDR1 MNHNS, CDR2 SASEGT. V shed 6 bases and J 2 bases; nucleotides not matched to a gene: 5. The CDR3 reads CASSRDRYNYGYTF. The CDR3 DNA follows: TGTGCCAGCAGCAGGGACAGGTACAACTATGGCTACACCTTC.

This clonotype was observed at least ten times. The chain is built from TRBV27 and TRBJ2-4, with a possible D match to TRBD2 (5 bases). Trimming removed 6 bases from V and 9 bases from J, with 12 bases in between. The V gene's germline CDR1 is MNHEY and CDR2 SMNVEV (reference sequence). CDR3 length equals 12 residues. In DNA form, the CDR3 reads TGTGCCAGCAGCTCCCTTGGAGGCATTCAGTACTTC. This encodes CASSSLGGIQYF.

The table lists this clonotype with many counts. The CDR3 bases are TGCGCCAGCAGCCAGTCAAGGACAGTCTATGGCTACACCTTC. Its protein is CASSQSRTVYGYTF. The rearrangement joins TRBV4-3 to TRBJ1-2, with a weak D call TRBD1 (6 bases). Germline V gene data show CDR1 as LGHNA and CDR2 as YSLEER. Trimming took 3 bases from V and 4 from J, leaving 12 bases between them. This CDR3 has 14 residues.

The chain employs TRBV7-9 and TRBJ1-5; 9 bases match TRBD1. Germline-derived CDR1 and CDR2 are SEHNR and FQNEAQ (reference sequence). The CDR3 is 16 amino acids. With 10 bases clipped from V and 0 bases from J, the junction kept 10 bases outside the gene matches. CDR3 DNA sequence: TGTGCCACAAGCCTGGGACAGGGATATAGCAATCAGCCCCAGCATTTT. This encodes CATSLGQGYSNQPQHF.

This clonotype was counted a few times. CDR3 region: CSVVPAGNYEQYF. DNA for the CDR3: TGCAGCGTTGTACCAGCGGGCAACTACGAGCAGTACTTC. This rearrangement joins TRBV29-1 to TRBJ2-7; tentative D call: TRBD2 (6 bases). Germline CDR1 is SQVTM and CDR2 is ANQGSEA. This CDR3 region has 13 residues. V lost 4 bases and J 3 bases, leaving 13 bases between the germline ends.

This clonotype was seen many times. The rearrangement links TRBV7-2 to TRBJ1-5, with 10 bases fitting TRBD1. This CDR3 is built from 14 residues. CDR1 is SGHTA, CDR2 FQGNSA, per germline. J gave up 4 bases and V 5 bases, and 2 bases lay outside the gene matches. DNA of the CDR3: TGTGCCAGCAGCGCGGGACAGGGGAATCAGCCCCAGCATTTT. The encoded protein is CASSAGQGNQPQHF.

This clonotype was recorded at least ten times. The chain is built from TRBV20-1 and TRBJ1-1, with 7 bases matching TRBD1. The CDR3 is 14 residues long. The J segment lost 7 bases and the V segment lost 3 bases, leaving 11 bases of the junction unmatched. Per germline, CDR1 DFQATT and CDR2 SNEGSKA (reference sequence). The CDR3 nucleotides read TGCAGTGCTAGGAAGGGGGCGGGCGGGGATGAAGCTTTCTTT. Its translation is CSARKGAGGDEAFF.

The chain couples TRBV4-3 to TRBJ1-1; D is perhaps TRBD1 (6 bases). Germline CDR1 is LGHNA and CDR2 is YSLEER. V lost 2 bases to trimming and J lost 4 bases, with 8 bases between them. The CDR3 totals 13 residues. The CDR3: CASSQTGTTEAFF. The CDR3 DNA reads as TGCGCCAGCAGCCAAACAGGGACCACTGAAGCTTTCTTT.

This clonotype has a handful of counts. V and J are TRBV9 and TRBJ2-7; 10 nucleotides agree with TRBD1. After removal of 0 bases from V and 2 bases from J, the junction contained 2 bases not matched to a gene. The CDR3 is 15 residues long. CDR1 and CDR2 (germline): SGDLS, YYNGEE. Written as DNA, the CDR3 is TGTGCCAGCAGCGTAGAGGGACAGGGGACCTACGAGCAGTACTTC. It yields the protein CASSVEGQGTYEQYF. The full variable domain, in which reference TRBV9 and TRBJ2-7 provide the parts outside the CDR3, is DSGVTQTPKHLITATGQRVTLRCSPRSGDLSVYWYQQSLDQGLQFLIQYYNGEERAKGNILERFSAQQFPDLHSELNLSSLELGDSALYFCASSVEGQGTYEQYFGPGTRLTVT.

Many counts were recorded for this clonotype. The chain links TRBV18 to TRBJ2-4; 8 bases match TRBD1. In germline, CDR1 is KGHSH, CDR2 LQKENI. Trimming removed 6 bases from V and 8 bases from J; junction bases left unmatched: 12. The CDR3 sequence is 15 residues long. CDR3 sequence: CASSRERTGMYIQYF. Written as DNA, the CDR3 is TGTGCCAGCTCCCGGGAGCGGACAGGGATGTACATTCAGTACTTC.

This clonotype was counted at least ten times. The genes are TRBV7-9 and TRBJ2-5, with D hard to call. This CDR3 is 15 amino acids long. V was cut by 1 base and J by 5 bases, with 14 bases left in between. CDR1 is SEHNR and CDR2 is FQNEAQ in the germline V gene (reference sequence). CDR3 residues: CASSLVGSRVETQYF. The DNA of the CDR3 is TGTGCCAGCAGCTTAGTGGGGTCCCGGGTGGAGACCCAGTACTTC.

In DNA, the CDR3 is TGTGCCAGCAGCCGATCTACCCAGGGGAGTAATGAAAAACTGTTTTTT. As protein: CASSRSTQGSNEKLFF. This sequence joins TRBV4-2 and TRBJ1-4, with D perhaps matching TRBD1 (6 bases). Trimming cost V 4 bases and J 4 bases, with 16 bases left between them. Germline V gene data show CDR1 as LGHNA and CDR2 as YNFKEQ. This CDR3 spans 16 amino acids.

This chain connects TRBV5-6 to TRBJ2-1; D unclear. Germline V CDR1 and CDR2: SGHDT, YYEEEE. The CDR3 length is 15 residues. Trimming shortened V by 4 bases and J by 7 bases, and 18 bases separated the two germline ends. CDR3 in DNA: TGTGCCAGCAGCCATGAAACGATTTTTAGGAATGAGCAGTTCTTC. This gives the protein CASSHETIFRNEQFF. The variable domain in full, completed from reference TRBV5-6 and TRBJ2-1, reads DAGVTQSPTHLIKTRGQQVTLRCSPKSGHDTVSWYQQALGQGPQFIFQYYEEEERQRGNFPDRFSGHQFPNYSSELNVNALLLGDSALYLCASSHETIFRNEQFFGPGTRLTVL.

This clonotype was counted between two and nine times. The rearrangement uses TRBV6-2 or TRBV6-3 and TRBJ2-7, with D unclear. Germline CDR1 reads MNHEY; CDR2 reads SVGEGT. Trimming took 9 bases from V and 3 from J, leaving 21 bases between them. This CDR3 is 15 amino acids long. CDR3 amino acids: CASSLGRGYDYEQYF. The DNA of the CDR3 is TGTGCCAGTTCCTTAGGACGCGGCTATGACTACGAGCAGTACTTC.

This clonotype was counted ten times or more. The V call is TRBV20-1, the J call TRBJ2-1, with D perhaps assigned TRBD1 or TRBD2 (5 bases each). This CDR3 region has 13 residues. CDR1 DFQATT and CDR2 SNEGSKA come from the germline V gene (reference sequence). Trimming shortened V by 7 bases and J by 9 bases, and 19 bases separated the two germline ends. CDR3 coding DNA: TGCAGTGGTGGTGCTACTGGGGACCGTGAGCAGTTCTTC. Amino acid sequence: CSGGATGDREQFF.

This clonotype occurred many times. This CDR3 reads CASSSLRHNEQFF. The DNA of the CDR3 is TGTGCCAGCAGCTCTCTACGCCACAATGAGCAGTTCTTC. The chain links TRBV13 to TRBJ2-1, with unresolved D. V was trimmed by 4 bases and J by 5 bases, leaving 9 bases between them. The CDR3 extends over 13 amino acids. The V gene's germline CDR1 is PRHDT and CDR2 FYEKMQ (reference sequence).

This clonotype occurred many times. The gene calls are TRBV2 and TRBJ1-6; no reliable D call. Trimming left V 4 bases short and J 4 bases short, with 11 bases between. The CDR3 length is 15 residues. The V gene's germline CDR1 is SNHLY and CDR2 FYNNEI. Here the CDR3 reads CASSAEGLYNSPLHF. DNA of the CDR3: TGTGCCAGCAGTGCCGAGGGCCTTTATAATTCACCCCTCCACTTT.

This clonotype was seen at least ten times. This rearrangement joins TRBV5-6 to TRBJ2-7; the match to TRBD2 covers 11 bases. The CDR3 consists of 17 residues. The V and J ends lost 4 bases and 5 bases, in that order; junction bases with no gene match: 14. Germline assignment: CDR1 SGHDT and CDR2 YYEEEE. The CDR3 protein is CASSPMTSGIGKNEQYF. The CDR3 nucleotides are TGTGCCAGCAGCCCAATGACTAGCGGGATAGGAAAAAACGAGCAGTACTTC.

This clonotype was counted ten times or more. The chain uses TRBV15 and TRBJ2-5, with 9 bases aligning to TRBD2. The trim removed 0 bases at V and 3 bases at J, leaving 8 bases unmatched. The germline gives CDR1 LNHNV, CDR2 YYDKDF (reference sequence). The CDR3 extends over 17 amino acids. The CDR3 coding sequence is TGTGCCACCAGCAGAGATACGACTGCGGGGGGGGAAGAGACCCAGTACTTC. Its translation is CATSRDTTAGGEETQYF.

There are many counts of this clonotype. The V gene is TRBV24-1, the J gene TRBJ2-2; D is possibly TRBD2 (6 bases). Trimming cost V 0 bases and J 7 bases, with 14 bases left between them. Germline V gene data show CDR1 as KGHDR and CDR2 as SFDVKD. This CDR3 contains 16 residues. The CDR3 loop is CATSDLSGSTSGELFF. CDR3 DNA: TGTGCCACCAGTGATTTGTCCGGGAGCACTAGCGGGGAGCTGTTTTTT.

This clonotype was seen at least ten times. The J gene is TRBJ2-1, the V gene TRBV20-1; 9 positions agree with TRBD2. Losses at the gene ends were 7 bases for V and 3 bases for J; bases not matched to a gene: 4. This CDR3 comprises 13 residues. Germline V CDR1 and CDR2: DFQATT, SNEGSKA (reference sequence). In DNA, the CDR3 is TGCAGTGTGGGTAGCGGGGGCTACAATGAGCAGTTCTTC. Translated, it gives CSVGSGGYNEQFF.

This clonotype was found many times. The rearrangement uses TRBV11-2 and TRBJ2-5; TRBD1 or TRBD2 may be the D gene (5 bases each). The CDR3 sequence is 15 residues long. Germline V lookup: CDR1 SGHAT, CDR2 FQNNGV. V dropped 5 bases and J dropped 1 base, with 14 bases sitting between them. For the CDR3, the DNA is TGTGCCAGCAGCCGCGACACGGGGACCCAAGAGACCCAGTACTTC. Its protein product is CASSRDTGTQETQYF.

This clonotype was picked up many times. The chain recombines TRBV11-3 with TRBJ2-2; D remains unclear. Germline CDR1 reads SGHNT; CDR2 reads YENEEA. The CDR3 runs 13 residues. V was shortened by 3 bases and J by 4 bases, with 6 bases between the two germline ends. The CDR3 region is CASSFSFTGELFF. CDR3 DNA: TGTGCCAGCAGCTTCTCTTTCACCGGGGAGCTGTTTTTT.

This clonotype appeared many times. The chain links TRBV6-5 to TRBJ1-6, with unresolved D. V lost 0 bases to trimming and J lost 8 bases, with 11 bases between them. This CDR3 is 15 amino acids long. The germline CDR1 and CDR2 sequences are MNHEY and SVGAGI. The CDR3 sequence is CASSYSTLPDSPLHF. CDR3 nucleotide sequence: TGTGCCAGCAGTTACTCGACCCTCCCAGATTCACCCCTCCACTTT.

This clonotype appeared many times. The V and J genes are TRBV12-3 or TRBV12-4 and TRBJ1-1, with unresolved D. The CDR3 length is 16 residues. Trimming stripped 6 bases from V and 0 bases from J, with 17 bases between. CDR3 sequence reads: CASSPPGSGMNTEAFF. DNA for the CDR3: TGTGCCAGCAGCCCCCCGGGCTCAGGAATGAACACTGAAGCTTTCTTT.

This clonotype appeared a few times. This chain links TRBV5-6 with TRBJ1-1, with D hard to call. The V end lost 3 bases, the J end lost 0 bases, and 12 bases lay between the germline ends. CDR1 is SGHDT, CDR2 YYEEEE, per germline. There are 15 residues in the CDR3. CDR3 region: CASSWLGNLNTEAFF. The CDR3, as DNA: TGTGCCAGCAGCTGGCTGGGAAACCTGAACACTGAAGCTTTCTTT.

This clonotype occurred many times. This sequence joins TRBV27 and TRBJ2-7; 10 bases match TRBD2. Germline CDR1 is MNHEY and CDR2 is SMNVEV (reference sequence). This CDR3 contains 17 residues. The trim removed 5 bases at V and 2 bases at J, leaving 12 bases unmatched. The DNA of the CDR3 is TGTGCCAGCAGTACCGGACTAGCGGCCCTCAACACCTACGAGCAGTACTTC. This codes for CASSTGLAALNTYEQYF.

This sequence joins TRBV3-1 and TRBJ1-2; a possible D gene is TRBD1 (5 bases). The CDR3 sequence is 14 residues long. Per germline, CDR1 LGHDT and CDR2 YNNKEL (reference sequence). The V end lost 0 bases, the J end lost 8 bases, and 13 bases lay between the germline ends. CDR3 nucleotide sequence: TGTGCCAGCAGCCAAGAGGGGTCTGGGGCGGGCTACACCTTC. As protein: CASSQEGSGAGYTF.

This clonotype was observed many times. This chain uses TRBV11-3 with TRBJ2-1; 13 bases are shared with TRBD2. Germline V CDR1 and CDR2: SGHNT, YENEEA. The CDR3 consists of 17 residues. After removal of 4 bases from V and 6 bases from J, the junction contained 9 bases not matched to a gene. CDR3: CASSSYGLAGEVNEQFF. CDR3 bases: TGTGCCAGCAGCTCCTACGGACTAGCGGGAGAGGTCAATGAGCAGTTCTTC.

This clonotype was recorded a few times. The rearrangement links TRBV20-1 to TRBJ2-7; the D gene could be TRBD1 or TRBD2 (5 bases each). The CDR3 length is 14 residues. The V gene's germline CDR1 is DFQATT and CDR2 SNEGSKA (reference sequence). Deletions cut 5 bases from V and 2 bases from J, with 16 bases between. The CDR3 region is CSAPGADTPYEQYF. The CDR3 region has the DNA TGCAGTGCTCCCGGAGCGGACACTCCCTACGAGCAGTACTTC.